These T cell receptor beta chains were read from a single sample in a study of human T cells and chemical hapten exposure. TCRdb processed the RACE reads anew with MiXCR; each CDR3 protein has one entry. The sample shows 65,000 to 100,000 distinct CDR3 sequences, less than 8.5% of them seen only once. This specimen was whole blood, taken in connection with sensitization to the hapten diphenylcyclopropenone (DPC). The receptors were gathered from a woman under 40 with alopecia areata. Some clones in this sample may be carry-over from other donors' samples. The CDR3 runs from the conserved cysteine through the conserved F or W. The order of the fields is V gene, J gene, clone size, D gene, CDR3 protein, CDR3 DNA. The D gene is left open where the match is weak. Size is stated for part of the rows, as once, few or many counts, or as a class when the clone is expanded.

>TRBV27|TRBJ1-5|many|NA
CASSLYRGNQPQHF
TGTGCCAGCAGTTTATACAGGGGCAATCAGCCCCAGCATTTT
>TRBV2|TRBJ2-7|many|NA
CASFLRAYEQYF
TGTGCCAGCTTCCTTCGGGCCTACGAGCAGTACTTC
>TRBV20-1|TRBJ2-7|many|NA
CSARDVGRGSSYEQYF
TGCAGTGCTAGAGATGTCGGCCGAGGGTCATCCTACGAGCAGTACTTC
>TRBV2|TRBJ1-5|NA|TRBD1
CASRRTGGDQPQHF
TGTGCCAGCAGGAGGACAGGGGGCGACCAGCCCCAGCATTTT
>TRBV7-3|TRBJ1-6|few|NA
CASSENRNSPLHF
TGTGCCAGCAGCGAGAACAGAAATTCACCCCTCCACTTT
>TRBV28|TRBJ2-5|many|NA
CASSPQGIETQYF
TGTGCCAGCAGCCCACAGGGAATAGAGACCCAGTACTTC
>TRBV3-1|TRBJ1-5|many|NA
CASSQDTMGTQPQHF
TGTGCCAGCAGCCAAGATACGATGGGGACTCAGCCCCAGCATTTT
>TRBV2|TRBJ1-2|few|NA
CASSVDVDYGYTF
TGTGCCAGCAGCGTAGACGTCGACTATGGCTACACCTTC
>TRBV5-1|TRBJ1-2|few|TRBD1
CASSPGTGLSYTF
TGCGCCAGCAGCCCGGGGACAGGGCTTAGCTACACCTTC
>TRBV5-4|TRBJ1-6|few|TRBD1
CASSLASGQNSPLHF
TGTGCCAGCAGCTTGGCTTCGGGACAGAATTCACCCCTCCACTTT
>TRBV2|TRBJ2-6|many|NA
CASSQVASGANVLTF
TGTGCCAGCAGTCAGGTGGCCTCTGGGGCCAACGTCCTGACTTTC
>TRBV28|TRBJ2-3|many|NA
CASSRDSTDTQYF
TGTGCCAGCAGTCGGGACAGCACAGATACGCAGTATTTT
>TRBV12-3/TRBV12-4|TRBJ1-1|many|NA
CASSPTIEAMNTEAFF
TGTGCCAGCAGTCCCACAATCGAGGCAATGAACACTGAAGCTTTCTTT
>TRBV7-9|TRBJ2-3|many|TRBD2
CASSLRSGATDTQYF
TGTGCCAGCAGCTTACGTAGCGGGGCCACAGATACGCAGTATTTT
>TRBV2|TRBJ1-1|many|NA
CASSAPGWNTEAFF
TGTGCCAGCAGTGCGCCAGGGTGGAACACTGAAGCTTTCTTT
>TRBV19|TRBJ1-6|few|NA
CASRIPHGNSPLHF
TGTGCCAGTAGGATCCCCCACGGAAACTCACCCCTCCACTTT
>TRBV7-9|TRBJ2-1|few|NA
CASSLRGGTGTPVWEQFF
TGTGCCAGCAGCCTACGTGGCGGGACCGGGACCCCTGTCTGGGAGCAGTTCTTC
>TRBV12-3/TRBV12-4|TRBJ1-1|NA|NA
CASSPANLNTEAFF
TGTGCCAGCAGCCCGGCCAATCTGAACACTGAAGCTTTCTTT
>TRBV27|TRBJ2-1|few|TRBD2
CASSPQRGGYNEQFF
TGTGCCAGCAGCCCCCAGCGGGGGGGGTACAATGAGCAGTTCTTC
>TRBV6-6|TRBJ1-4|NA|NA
CASSPRGDPKGEKLFF
TGTGCCAGCAGCCCACGAGGGGACCCTAAGGGGGAAAAACTGTTTTTT
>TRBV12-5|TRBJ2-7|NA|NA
CASGIQEYEQYF
TGTGCTAGTGGAATACAGGAATACGAGCAGTACTTC
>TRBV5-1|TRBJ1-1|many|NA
CASSFYAAPNTEAFF
TGCGCCAGCAGCTTTTATGCAGCACCGAACACTGAAGCTTTCTTT
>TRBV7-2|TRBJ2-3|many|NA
CASSSDLTIFHTQYF
TGTGCCAGCAGTTCTGATCTTACTATATTTCATACGCAGTATTTT
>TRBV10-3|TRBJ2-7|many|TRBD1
CAISNSGTGGYEQYF
TGTGCCATCAGTAACTCCGGGACAGGGGGCTACGAGCAGTACTTC
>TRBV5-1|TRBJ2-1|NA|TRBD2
CASSLPSGVNEQFF
TGCGCCAGCAGCCTCCCTAGCGGGGTAAATGAGCAGTTCTTC
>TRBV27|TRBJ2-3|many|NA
CASSLTGMYTDTQYF
TGTGCCAGCAGTTTAACAGGGATGTATACAGATACGCAGTATTTT
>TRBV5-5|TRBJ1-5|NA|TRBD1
CASSLGPYGQEDQPQHF
TGTGCCAGCAGCTTGGGGCCCTACGGACAGGAGGATCAGCCCCAGCATTTT
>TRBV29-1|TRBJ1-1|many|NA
CSVSASMNTEAFF
TGCAGCGTTTCGGCCAGCATGAACACTGAAGCTTTCTTT
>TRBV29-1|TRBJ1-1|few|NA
CSVGVPGGYTEAFF
TGCAGCGTTGGAGTCCCCGGAGGGTACACTGAAGCTTTCTTT